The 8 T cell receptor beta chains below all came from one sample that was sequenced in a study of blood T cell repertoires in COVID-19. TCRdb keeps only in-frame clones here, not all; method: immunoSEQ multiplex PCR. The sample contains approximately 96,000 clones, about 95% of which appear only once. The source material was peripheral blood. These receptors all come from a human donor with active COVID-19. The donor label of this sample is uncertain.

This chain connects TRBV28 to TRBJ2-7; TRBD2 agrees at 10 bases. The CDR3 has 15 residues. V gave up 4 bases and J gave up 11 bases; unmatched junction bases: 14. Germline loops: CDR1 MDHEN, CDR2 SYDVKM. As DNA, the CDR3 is TGTGCCAGCAGTTCCCGGGACAGGTTACTAGCGGGGAAGTACTTC. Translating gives CASSSRDRLLAGKYF.

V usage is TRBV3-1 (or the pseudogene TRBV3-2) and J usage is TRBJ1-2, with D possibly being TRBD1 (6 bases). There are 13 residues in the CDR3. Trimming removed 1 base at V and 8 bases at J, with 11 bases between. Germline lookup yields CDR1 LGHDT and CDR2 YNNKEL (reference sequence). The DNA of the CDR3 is TGTGCCAGCAGCCAAGGAAGCAGGGGAGGCTACACCTTC. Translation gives CASSQGSRGGYTF.

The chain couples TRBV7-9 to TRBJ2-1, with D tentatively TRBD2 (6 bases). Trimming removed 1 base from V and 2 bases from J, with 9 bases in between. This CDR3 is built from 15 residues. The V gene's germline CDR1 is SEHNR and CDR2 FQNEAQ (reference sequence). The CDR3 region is CASSLEGLTYNEQFF. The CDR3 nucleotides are TGTGCCAGCAGCTTAGAGGGACTTACCTACAATGAGCAGTTCTTC.

The CDR3 is CATPRWRFCQPQHF. The DNA of the CDR3 is TGTGCCACCCCCCGTTGGAGGTTTTGCCAGCCCCAGCATTTT. The rearrangement uses TRBV24-1 and TRBJ1-5; D is unresolved. Germline CDR1 and CDR2: KGHDR and SFDVKD. This CDR3 contains 14 residues. Trimming took off 9 bases at V and 7 bases at J, with 18 bases between the two ends.

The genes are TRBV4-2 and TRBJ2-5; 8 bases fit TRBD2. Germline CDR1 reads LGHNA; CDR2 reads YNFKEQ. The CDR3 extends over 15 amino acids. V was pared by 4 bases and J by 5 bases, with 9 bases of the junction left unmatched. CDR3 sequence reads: CASSPGTGGAETQYF. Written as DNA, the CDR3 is TGTGCCAGCAGCCCCGGGACCGGGGGGGCGGAGACCCAGTACTTC.

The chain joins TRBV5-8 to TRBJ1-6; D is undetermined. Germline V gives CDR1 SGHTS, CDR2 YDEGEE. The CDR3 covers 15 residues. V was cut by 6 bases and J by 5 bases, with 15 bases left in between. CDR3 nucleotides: TGTGCCAGCACCCGAATGGGAGCCAATAATTCACCCCTCCACTTT. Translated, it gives CASTRMGANNSPLHF.

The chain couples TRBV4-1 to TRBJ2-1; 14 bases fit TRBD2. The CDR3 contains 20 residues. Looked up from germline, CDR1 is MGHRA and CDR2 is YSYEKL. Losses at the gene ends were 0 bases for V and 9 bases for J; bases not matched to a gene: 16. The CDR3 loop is CASSQELGPGLAGASREQFF. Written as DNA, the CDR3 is TGCGCCAGCAGCCAAGAGTTAGGACCGGGACTAGCGGGAGCATCCCGTGAGCAGTTCTTC.

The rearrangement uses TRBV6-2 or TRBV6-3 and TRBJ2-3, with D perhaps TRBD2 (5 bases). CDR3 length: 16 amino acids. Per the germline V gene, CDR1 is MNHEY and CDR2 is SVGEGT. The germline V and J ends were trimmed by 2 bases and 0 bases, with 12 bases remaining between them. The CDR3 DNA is TGTGCCAGCAGTTACGCCTCCCCGGGGAGCACAGATACGCAGTATTTT. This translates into CASSYASPGSTDTQYF.